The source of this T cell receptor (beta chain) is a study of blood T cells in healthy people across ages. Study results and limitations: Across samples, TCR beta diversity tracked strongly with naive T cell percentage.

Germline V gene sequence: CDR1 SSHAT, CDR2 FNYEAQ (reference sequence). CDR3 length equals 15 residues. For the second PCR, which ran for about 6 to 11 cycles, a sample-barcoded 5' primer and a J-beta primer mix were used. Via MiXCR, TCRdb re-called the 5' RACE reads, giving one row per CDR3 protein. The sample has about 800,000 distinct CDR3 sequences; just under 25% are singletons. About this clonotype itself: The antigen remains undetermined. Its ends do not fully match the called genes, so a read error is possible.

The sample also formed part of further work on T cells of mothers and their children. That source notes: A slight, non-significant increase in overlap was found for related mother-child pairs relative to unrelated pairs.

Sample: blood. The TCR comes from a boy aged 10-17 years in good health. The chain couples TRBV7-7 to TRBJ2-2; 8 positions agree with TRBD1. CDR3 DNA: TGTGCTAGCAGCCGAGGACAGGGTGGGACCGGGGAGCTGTTTTTT. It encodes CASSRGQGGTGELFF.